This TCR beta chain was found in a study of blood T cell repertoires in COVID-19. Across the whole study: PBMCs, B-cell-depleted T cells, or T cells provided the cDNA or gDNA that made up the material.

Sequenced by immunoSEQ multiplex PCR; TCRdb stores in-frame clones only, minus some. The table shows approximately 210,000 clones, with about 85% occurring only once. Trimming pared 4 bases from V and 0 bases from J, leaving 14 bases between. The CDR3 extends over 16 amino acids. Germline-derived CDR1 and CDR2 are SGDLS and YYNGEE. The gene calls are TRBV9 and TRBJ1-3; no clear D. Sequencing used peripheral blood. The clonotype was recovered from a man in his 60s with COVID-19, enrolled during active disease. The chain's CDR3 is CASSTTTSLSGNTIYF. The CDR3 DNA reads as TGTGCCAGCAGCACCACGACATCGCTCTCTGGAAACACCATATATTTT.